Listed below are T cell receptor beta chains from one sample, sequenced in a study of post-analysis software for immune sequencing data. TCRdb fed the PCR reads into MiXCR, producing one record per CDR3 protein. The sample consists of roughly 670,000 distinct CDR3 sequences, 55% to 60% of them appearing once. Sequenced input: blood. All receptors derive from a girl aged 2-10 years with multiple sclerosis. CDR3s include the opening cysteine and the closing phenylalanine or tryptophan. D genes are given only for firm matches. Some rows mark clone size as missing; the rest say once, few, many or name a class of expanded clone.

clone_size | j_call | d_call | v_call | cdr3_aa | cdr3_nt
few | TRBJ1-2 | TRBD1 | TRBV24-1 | CATSDGQGANYGYTF | TGTGCCACCAGTGATGGACAGGGAGCTAACTATGGCTACACCTTC
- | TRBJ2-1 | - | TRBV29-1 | CSVARPGSYNEQFF | TGCAGCGTGGCCCGACCAGGCTCCTACAATGAGCAGTTCTTC
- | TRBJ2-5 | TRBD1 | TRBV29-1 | CSARQGYAETQYF | TGCAGCGCCCGACAGGGGTACGCGGAGACCCAGTACTTC
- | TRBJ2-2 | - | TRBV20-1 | CSVPGANTGELFF | TGCAGTGTCCCCGGGGCGAACACCGGGGAGCTGTTTTTT
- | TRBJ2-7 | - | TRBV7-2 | CASSLSGGLKYEQYF | TGTGCCAGCAGCTTATCCGGCGGACTGAAGTACGAGCAGTACTTC
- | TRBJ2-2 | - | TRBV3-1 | CASSQGPSATGELFF | TGTGCCAGCAGCCAGGGTCCTAGTGCCACCGGGGAGCTGTTTTTT
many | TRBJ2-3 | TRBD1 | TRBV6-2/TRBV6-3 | CASSSGTGSTDTQYF | TGTGCCAGCAGCTCCGGGACAGGGAGCACAGATACGCAGTATTTT
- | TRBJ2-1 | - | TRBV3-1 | CASSQSLAVEQFF | TGTGCCAGCAGCCAATCCTTAGCAGTTGAGCAGTTCTTC
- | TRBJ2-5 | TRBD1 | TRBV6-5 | CASSSRDRGRETQYF | TGTGCCAGCAGTTCCCGGGACAGGGGTCGGGAGACCCAGTACTTC
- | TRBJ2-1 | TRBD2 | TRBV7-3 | CASSFIGVVGTSGRDDEQFF | TGTGCCAGCAGCTTTATAGGTGTGGTAGGGACTAGCGGGAGGGACGATGAGCAGTTCTTC
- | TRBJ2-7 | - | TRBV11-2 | CASSLYSRAREQYF | TGTGCCAGCAGCTTATATTCCAGGGCCCGCGAGCAGTACTTC
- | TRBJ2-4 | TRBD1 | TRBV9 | CASSQDRQNIQYF | TGTGCCAGCAGCCAGGACAGGCAAAACATTCAGTACTTC
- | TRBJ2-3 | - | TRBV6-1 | CASTVGGGADTQYF | TGTGCCAGCACAGTTGGAGGGGGCGCAGATACGCAGTATTTT
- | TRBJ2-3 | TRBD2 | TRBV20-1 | CSASFISGGGTYTQYF | TGCAGTGCTAGCTTTATAAGCGGGGGTGGTACATATACGCAGTATTTT
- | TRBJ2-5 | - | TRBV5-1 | CASSLVAQETQYF | TGTGCCAGCAGCTTAGTGGCCCAAGAGACCCAGTACTTC
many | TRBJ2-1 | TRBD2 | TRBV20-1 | CSASSGRGFYNEQFF | TGCAGTGCTTCTAGCGGGAGAGGGTTCTACAATGAGCAGTTCTTC
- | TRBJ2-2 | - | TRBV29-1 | CSVASAWSNTGELFF | TGCAGCGTTGCCTCCGCGTGGAGCAACACCGGGGAGCTGTTTTTT
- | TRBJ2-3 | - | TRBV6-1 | CASHRVDTQYF | TGTGCCAGTCACAGGGTAGATACGCAGTATTTT
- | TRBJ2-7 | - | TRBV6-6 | CASSYEEGLAYEQYF | TGTGCCAGCAGTTATGAAGAGGGGTTAGCCTACGAGCAGTACTTC
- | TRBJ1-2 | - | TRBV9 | CASSPGGTFYGYTF | TGTGCCAGCAGCCCAGGCGGGACATTCTATGGCTACACCTTC
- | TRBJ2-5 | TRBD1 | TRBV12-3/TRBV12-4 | CASSGTGEGETQYF | TGTGCCAGCAGCGGGACAGGGGAAGGTGAGACCCAGTACTTC
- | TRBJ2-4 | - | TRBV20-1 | CSAWGDIQYF | TGCAGTGCCTGGGGGGACATTCAGTACTTC
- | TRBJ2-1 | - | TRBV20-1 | CSARDLRASLSYNEQFF | TGCAGTGCTAGAGATCTACGGGCTAGCCTCTCCTACAATGAGCAGTTCTTC
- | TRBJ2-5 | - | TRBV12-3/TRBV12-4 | CASSFNQPPQETQYF | TGTGCCAGCAGTTTTAACCAGCCCCCTCAAGAGACCCAGTACTTC
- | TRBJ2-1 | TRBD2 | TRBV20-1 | CSASGLAGVQDEQFF | TGCAGTGCTAGCGGACTAGCGGGAGTTCAGGATGAGCAGTTCTTC
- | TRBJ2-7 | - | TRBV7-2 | CASSLDRWAYEQYF | TGTGCCAGCAGCTTAGACAGGTGGGCCTACGAGCAGTACTTC
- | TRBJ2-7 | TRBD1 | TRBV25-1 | CASAGQGVSTNSYEQYF | TGTGCCAGCGCCGGACAGGGGGTTTCCACCAACTCCTACGAGCAGTACTTC
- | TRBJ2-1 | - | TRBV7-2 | CASSLNRGLINEQFF | TGTGCCAGCAGCTTAAACCGGGGGCTGATCAATGAGCAGTTCTTC
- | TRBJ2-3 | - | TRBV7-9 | CASSFTVEDTQYF | TGTGCCAGCAGCTTCACAGTGGAAGATACGCAGTATTTT
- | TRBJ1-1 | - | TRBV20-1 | CSARRVNTEAFF | TGCAGTGCTAGACGGGTGAACACTGAAGCTTTCTTT
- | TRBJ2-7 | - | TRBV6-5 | CASSYPTLEGYYEQYF | TGTGCCAGCAGTTACCCCACTCTAGAGGGGTACTACGAGCAGTACTTC
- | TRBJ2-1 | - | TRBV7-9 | CASSRSEQSQQFF | TGTGCCAGCAGCCGATCGGAGCAAAGCCAGCAGTTCTTC
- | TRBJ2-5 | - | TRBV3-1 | CACSQDRRGQETQYF | TGTGCCTGCAGCCAAGATCGTAGGGGGCAAGAGACCCAGTACTTC